One sample yielded the 31 T cell receptor beta chains listed below, sequenced in a study of cytomegalovirus exposure and HLA in healthy donors (dated by TCRdb to about 2017). Library prep was done by the immunoSEQ multiplex PCR assay. A mixture of 60 forward primers for TCR Vbeta segments and 13 reverse primers for TCR Jbeta segments was used in the multiplex PCR. What TCRdb holds here is the immuneACCESS table cut down to in-frame rearrangements. Part of the clones is not present; checked against another copy, under half of the missing clones reflect an unresolved V gene, and the others are unexplained. The sample records 100,000 or so clones, approximately 81% of which are singletons. In total, the top ten clones hold over 12% of the sample. The sequenced sample was PBMCs. The origin of the receptors is a male donor in good health and CMV-seropositive.

The genes are TRBV30 and TRBJ2-1, with 7 bases matching TRBD2. The CDR3 extends over 14 amino acids. Germline CDR1 GTSNPN, CDR2 SVGIG (reference sequence). V shed 2 bases, J shed 4 bases, and the junction held 5 bases outside the gene matches. This chain's CDR3 is CAWSSSGAYNEQFF. In DNA form, the CDR3 reads TGTGCCTGGAGTAGCAGCGGGGCGTACAATGAGCAGTTCTTC.

This rearrangement joins TRBV19 to TRBJ1-1; TRBD1 matches at 9 bases. The ends lost 5 bases at V and 6 bases at J; junction bases unmatched: 10. Per germline, CDR1 LNHDA and CDR2 SQIVND (reference sequence). The CDR3 loop spans 15 amino acids. CDR3 region: CASSVPGQGSSEAFF. For the CDR3, the DNA is TGTGCCAGTAGTGTCCCGGGACAGGGTTCGTCTGAAGCTTTCTTT.

The chain couples TRBV30 to TRBJ1-2; 9 positions match TRBD1. Germline-derived CDR1 and CDR2 are GTSNPN and SVGIG (reference sequence). The CDR3 totals 13 residues. Germline trimming cut 5 bases from V and 4 bases from J; bases unmatched to any gene: 5. CDR3: CAWDRGESYGYTF. The CDR3 DNA sequence: TGTGCCTGGGACAGGGGGGAGAGCTATGGCTACACCTTC.

The V call is TRBV7-2, the J call TRBJ2-4; possibly TRBD2 for D (6 bases). V was trimmed by 5 bases and J by 8 bases, leaving 16 bases between them. The CDR3 is made up of 14 amino acids. Germline CDR1 reads SGHTA; CDR2 reads FQGNSA. In DNA form, the CDR3 reads TGTGCCAGCAGCCCCTCCGGAGGGCGTGACATTCAGTACTTC. This codes for CASSPSGGRDIQYF.

The chain couples TRBV11-2 to TRBJ1-2; maybe TRBD1 (6 bases). Germline CDR1 reads SGHAT; CDR2 reads FQNNGV. CDR3 length equals 13 residues. The V gene lost 5 bases and the J gene lost 1 base, with 8 bases spanning the gap. The chain's CDR3 is CASSVQGNYGYTF. The DNA of the CDR3 is TGTGCCAGCAGCGTACAGGGTAACTATGGCTACACCTTC.

Only one count was recorded for this clone. The DNA for the CDR3 is TGCAGCGTTGAAGTACTTGGACAGGGGGCGTATGGCTACACCTTC. Protein product: CSVEVLGQGAYGYTF. The rearrangement links TRBV29-1 to TRBJ1-2; TRBD1 agrees at 11 bases. The V segment lost 1 base and the J segment 5 bases; nucleotides outside the gene matches: 6. The CDR3 consists of 15 residues. In germline, CDR1 is SQVTM, CDR2 ANQGSEA.

The genes are TRBV27 and TRBJ1-6; D is uncertain. The ends were cut back, 3 bases at V and 10 bases at J, with 7 bases in the middle. There are 12 residues in the CDR3. Germline V gene sequence: CDR1 MNHEY, CDR2 SMNVEV (reference sequence). CDR3 in amino acids: CASSFSQSPLHF. The CDR3 DNA reads TGTGCCAGCAGTTTCTCTCAGTCACCCCTCCACTTT.

The chain employs TRBV5-1 and TRBJ2-3; TRBD2 matches at 12 bases. The junction had 3 bases not matched to a gene; V was cut back by 3 bases and J by 1 base. The germline V gene encodes CDR1 SGHRS and CDR2 YFSETQ. The CDR3 loop spans 16 amino acids. CDR3 sequence: CASSSRLAGGTDTQYF. For the CDR3, the DNA is TGCGCCAGCAGCTCGAGACTAGCGGGGGGCACAGATACGCAGTATTTT.

DNA of the CDR3: TGTGCCTGGAAGCGGACGCATCAAGAGACCCAGTACTTC. This sequence encodes CAWKRTHQETQYF. The V and J genes are TRBV30 and TRBJ2-5; D perhaps matches TRBD2 (5 bases). This CDR3 contains 13 residues. Germline V gene data show CDR1 as GTSNPN and CDR2 as SVGIG (reference sequence). With 4 bases removed from V and 2 bases from J, the gap between germline ends came to 11 bases.

The genes are TRBV6-6 and TRBJ2-7; 8 bases fit TRBD2. The germline gives CDR1 MNHNY, CDR2 SVGAGI (reference sequence). CDR3 length: 16 amino acids. The ends lost 0 bases at V and 0 bases at J; junction bases unmatched: 4. Here the CDR3 reads CASSYSRSGSSYEQYF. In nucleotides, the CDR3 is TGTGCCAGCAGTTACTCGAGGAGCGGGAGCTCCTACGAGCAGTACTTC.

The rearrangement uses TRBV19 and TRBJ1-6; 7 nucleotides agree with TRBD1. Trimming cost V 3 bases and J 7 bases; bases outside gene matches: 24. The CDR3 covers 21 residues. Germline CDR1 reads LNHDA; CDR2 reads SQIVND (reference sequence). This CDR3 is CASSILNRQGGSQGSNSPLHF. The CDR3 region has the DNA TGTGCCAGTAGTATCCTGAACAGACAGGGCGGAAGCCAAGGATCCAATTCACCCCTCCACTTT.

This clone was observed a few times. This chain links TRBV5-6 with TRBJ1-6, with a tentative D call TRBD1 (6 bases). This CDR3 comprises 13 residues. Germline V gives CDR1 SGHDT, CDR2 YYEEEE. V shed 5 bases and J shed 7 bases, with 10 bases lying between them. CDR3 DNA: TGTGCCAGCAGAACAGGGTACAATTCACCCCTCCACTTT. Translated, it gives CASRTGYNSPLHF.

The chain couples TRBV19 to TRBJ1-1, with D uncertain. The germline V and J ends were trimmed by 3 bases and 5 bases, with 10 bases remaining between them. Germline-derived CDR1 and CDR2 are LNHDA and SQIVND (reference sequence). The CDR3 covers 13 residues. CDR3: CASSISRVTEAFF. The DNA of the CDR3 is TGTGCCAGTAGTATTTCGAGGGTAACTGAAGCTTTCTTT.

This sequence joins TRBV6-1 and TRBJ1-2, with 9 nucleotides matching TRBD1. CDR1 and CDR2 from the germline V gene are MNHNS and SASEGT. J was trimmed by 3 bases and V by 5 bases; bases with no gene match: 4. The CDR3 sequence is 14 residues long. The CDR3 nucleotides read TGTGCCAGCAGTACCGGGACAGGGTACTATGGCTACACCTTC. This codes for CASSTGTGYYGYTF.

This clone appeared once. This chain links TRBV15 with TRBJ1-1; TRBD1 aligns across 10 bases. CDR1 and CDR2 (germline): LNHNV, YYDKDF (reference sequence). This CDR3 contains 18 residues. The V gene end was trimmed by 1 base and the J gene end by 3 bases; junction bases not matched to a gene: 11. This chain's CDR3 is CATSRGFRQGAFYTEAFF. In DNA form, the CDR3 reads TGTGCCACCAGCAGAGGGTTTAGACAGGGGGCTTTCTACACTGAAGCTTTCTTT.

There are a few counts of this clone. The V gene is TRBV18, the J gene TRBJ2-1; perhaps TRBD1 as D (6 bases). The CDR3 spans 13 residues. V lost 4 bases, J lost 9 bases, and 13 bases lay in between. CDR1 is KGHSH, CDR2 LQKENI, per germline. CDR3 protein: CASSLGQHAEQFF. As DNA, the CDR3 is TGTGCCAGCTCACTAGGACAGCACGCTGAGCAGTTCTTC.

This clone showed up just a few times. The chain joins TRBV27 to TRBJ1-1; D not resolved. The CDR3 has 13 amino acids. Looked up from germline, CDR1 is MNHEY and CDR2 is SMNVEV (reference sequence). The V end was cut by 0 bases, the J end by 4 bases, with 6 bases between. The CDR3 loop reads CASSLSYSTEAFF. The CDR3 nucleotides read TGTGCCAGCAGTTTATCTTACAGCACTGAAGCTTTCTTT.

This clone was picked up one time. The genes are TRBV6-5 and TRBJ1-2; 8 bases fit TRBD1. The V and J ends lost 4 bases and 4 bases, in that order; junction bases with no gene match: 5. Germline V lookup: CDR1 MNHEY, CDR2 SVGAGI. The CDR3 is 14 residues long. CDR3 protein: CASSSDRAGYGYTF. In nucleotides, the CDR3 is TGTGCCAGCAGTTCGGACAGGGCAGGCTATGGCTACACCTTC.

This chain connects TRBV6-1 to TRBJ1-1; D gene ambiguous. Trimming shortened V by 7 bases and J by 1 base, and 10 bases separated the two germline ends. The CDR3 extends over 13 amino acids. From germline, CDR1 is MNHNS and CDR2 SASEGT. CDR3 DNA sequence: TGTGCCAGCAACCTCACACCGAACACTGAAGCTTTCTTT. Its protein product is CASNLTPNTEAFF.

The sample holds a few counts of this clone. The chain joins TRBV19 to TRBJ2-2, with TRBD1 matching over 10 bases. With 7 bases clipped from V and 6 bases from J, the junction kept 11 bases outside the gene matches. Germline CDR1 is LNHDA and CDR2 is SQIVND (reference sequence). This CDR3 comprises 16 residues. This CDR3 is CASTPVGDRGSGELFF. The CDR3 nucleotides are TGTGCCAGTACCCCGGTAGGGGACAGGGGCTCCGGGGAGCTGTTTTTT.

The rearrangement links TRBV11-3 to TRBJ2-5, with 9 nucleotides matching TRBD2. The germline V gene has CDR1 SGHNT and CDR2 YENEEA. J gave up 7 bases and V 2 bases, and 11 bases lay outside the gene matches. The CDR3 sequence is 16 residues long. CDR3 sequence (DNA): TGTGCCAGCAGCTTAATTGGTGTCGAGACTAGCGGGACCCAGTACTTC. Its protein product is CASSLIGVETSGTQYF.

CDR3 nucleotide sequence: TGTGCCAGCAGGGCGCAGCAGGGGCGGCCCCAGCATTTT. Amino acid sequence: CASRAQQGRPQHF. The chain uses TRBV6-1 and TRBJ1-5, with D tentatively TRBD1 (6 bases). This CDR3 is 13 amino acids long. Trimming left V 6 bases short and J 9 bases short, with 15 bases between. Germline CDR1 is MNHNS and CDR2 is SASEGT.

The chain is built from TRBV19 and TRBJ2-6; D might be TRBD2 (6 bases). Trimming cost V 9 bases and J 11 bases, with 20 bases left between them. Per the germline V gene, CDR1 is LNHDA and CDR2 is SQIVND (reference sequence). The CDR3 sequence is 14 residues long. This chain's CDR3 is CASAGTVENHVLTF. As DNA, the CDR3 is TGTGCCAGCGCGGGGACGGTGGAGAACCACGTCCTGACTTTC.

This clone was observed a few times. A read error may account for a junction end that differs from germline. This chain uses TRBV27 with TRBJ1-4; 10 bases fit TRBD1. The length of the CDR3 is 14 residues. The V gene's germline CDR1 is MNHEY and CDR2 SMNVEV (reference sequence). CDR3 coding DNA: TGTGCCAGCAGACGACAGGGGGCTAAGGAAAAACTGTTTTTT. Its translation: CASRRQGAKEKLFF.

This clone was observed a few times. V usage is TRBV25-1 and J usage is TRBJ2-5, with D unresolved. The V gene lost 0 bases and the J gene lost 3 bases, with 5 bases spanning the gap. CDR1 is MGHDK, CDR2 SYGVNS, per germline. This CDR3 spans 13 amino acids. CDR3: CASSEYIEETQYF. Here the CDR3 DNA reads TGTGCCAGCAGTGAATATATAGAAGAGACCCAGTACTTC.

The rearrangement links TRBV4-3 to TRBJ2-3, with 15 positions matching TRBD2. The CDR3 extends over 18 amino acids. Germline V CDR1 and CDR2: LGHNA, YSLEER. The J segment lost 0 bases and the V segment lost 4 bases, leaving 5 bases of the junction unmatched. Here the CDR3 reads CASSPGLAGGPSTDTQYF. DNA for the CDR3: TGCGCCAGCAGCCCGGGACTAGCGGGGGGCCCGAGCACAGATACGCAGTATTTT.

The chain couples TRBV10-2 to TRBJ2-4; 15 nucleotides agree with TRBD2. The CDR3 is 20 amino acids. Unmatched junction bases numbered 12, after V lost 6 bases and J lost 0 bases. Per germline, CDR1 WSHSY and CDR2 SAAADI. CDR3 region: CASRAGLAGGPFLAKNIQYF. As DNA, the CDR3 is TGCGCCAGCAGAGCCGGACTAGCGGGGGGGCCCTTCCTAGCCAAAAACATTCAGTACTTC.

This chain uses TRBV27 with TRBJ1-4; 8 bases are shared with TRBD1. Germline lookup yields CDR1 MNHEY and CDR2 SMNVEV (reference sequence). The CDR3 runs 17 residues. V dropped 5 bases and J dropped 8; count of bases not matched to a gene: 16. The CDR3 nucleotides read TGTGCCAGCAGTCCCGGACAGGGATGGATTCGAAACGAAAAACTGTTTTTT. As protein: CASSPGQGWIRNEKLFF. Supplemented by reference TRBV27 and TRBJ1-4, the full variable domain reads EAQVTQNPRYLITVTGKKLTVTCSQNMNHEYMSWYRQDPGLGLRQIYYSMNVEVTDKGDVPEGYKVSRKEKRNFPLILESPSPNQTSLYFCASSPGQGWIRNEKLFFGSGTQLSVL.

The V call is TRBV15, the J call TRBJ2-3; possibly TRBD2 for D (5 bases). The CDR3 sequence is 15 residues long. V shed 0 bases and J shed 6 bases, with 13 bases lying between them. Germline CDR1 reads LNHNV; CDR2 reads YYDKDF (reference sequence). CDR3 sequence reads: CATSRDRGSADTQYF. The DNA of the CDR3 is TGTGCCACCAGCAGAGACCGAGGGAGCGCGGATACGCAGTATTTT.

The sample holds a few counts of this clone. The J gene is TRBJ1-2, the V gene TRBV7-9; 11 bases are a match to TRBD1. The CDR3 contains 15 residues. Germline V CDR1 and CDR2: SEHNR, FQNEAQ (reference sequence). V was clipped by 2 bases and J by 8 bases; unmatched bases: 7. DNA for the CDR3: TGTGCCAGCAGCTTACCCGGACAGGGGGCGGACGGCTACACCTTC. Protein product: CASSLPGQGADGYTF.

This sequence joins TRBV5-6 and TRBJ1-1; D gene ambiguous. The ends were cut back, 0 bases at V and 8 bases at J, with 11 bases in the middle. The CDR3 is 13 amino acids. Germline V gene lookup returns CDR1 SGHDT and CDR2 YYEEEE. The CDR3 region has the DNA TGTGCCAGCAGCTTGGAAAACAGCGGCGAAGCTTTCTTT. This translates into CASSLENSGEAFF.